This is a list of T cell receptor beta chains from one sample in a study of cytomegalovirus exposure and HLA in healthy donors. TCRdb's table, derived via immunoSEQ multiplex PCR, lists solely in-frame clones and lacks some. The sample has about 56,000 clones, over 85% seen once; the top ten hold 1.1%. Sequencing was carried out using PBMCs. These TCRs come from a man aged 18 to 30 in good health and CMV-seronegative. Both conserved end residues are part of each CDR3. The order of the fields is clone size, J gene, D gene, V gene, CDR3 DNA, CDR3 protein. D genes are given only for firm matches. Not all rows give a size; the values are once, few, many and, for expanded clones, a class.

size: .
J: TRBJ2-1
D: .
V: TRBV4-1
DNA: TGCGCCAGCAACAGTAGGGGGAATGAGCAGTTCTTC
CDR3: CASNSRGNEQFF

size: .
J: TRBJ2-2
D: .
V: TRBV27
DNA: TGTGCCAGCAGGCTGATGACAGGCACCGGGGAGCTGTTTTTT
CDR3: CASRLMTGTGELFF

size: .
J: TRBJ1-2
D: .
V: TRBV12-2
DNA: TGTGCAAGTCGCTTAGAATCCCACGGACAGGGGGACGGCTACACCTTC
CDR3: CASRLESHGQGDGYTF

size: .
J: TRBJ2-1
D: TRBD2
V: TRBV11-2
DNA: TGTGCCAGCAGCAAGCGACTAGCGGGAGGGAGCTCCTACAATGAGCAGTTCTTC
CDR3: CASSKRLAGGSSYNEQFF

size: .
J: TRBJ1-1
D: TRBD1
V: TRBV10-3
DNA: TGTGCCATTCGGACAGGGGAAACTGAAGCTTTCTTT
CDR3: CAIRTGETEAFF

size: once
J: TRBJ1-1
D: .
V: TRBV2
DNA: TGTGCCAGCAGTGCGACAGTTAACACTGAAGCTTTCTTT
CDR3: CASSATVNTEAFF

size: .
J: TRBJ2-3
D: .
V: TRBV27
DNA: TGTGCCAGCAGTTTAGTAGAGGGTACGCAGTATTTT
CDR3: CASSLVEGTQYF

size: .
J: TRBJ2-3
D: TRBD2
V: TRBV27
DNA: TGTGCCAGCAGTCCTAGAACTAGCGGGAGTTTTATTTTTGGTACAGATACGCAGTATTTT
CDR3: CASSPRTSGSFIFGTDTQYF

size: .
J: TRBJ2-3
D: TRBD1
V: TRBV9
DNA: TGTGCCAGCAGCGCCGTAGTGGGTTTTGAGGGGGCAATCACAGATACGCAGTATTTT
CDR3: CASSAVVGFEGAITDTQYF

size: .
J: TRBJ2-5
D: TRBD2
V: TRBV6-5
DNA: TGTGCCAGCATGAGCGGGAGCCCCAGAGAGACCCAGTACTTC
CDR3: CASMSGSPRETQYF

size: once
J: TRBJ2-7
D: .
V: TRBV7-9
DNA: TGTGCCAGCACTCTGGGGGCCGTTTACGAGCAGTACTTC
CDR3: CASTLGAVYEQYF

size: once
J: TRBJ2-3
D: TRBD2
V: TRBV19
DNA: TGTGCCAGTAGTCTCGTTCGTGGGACTAGCAATTCGGATACGCAGTATTTT
CDR3: CASSLVRGTSNSDTQYF

size: .
J: TRBJ2-1
D: TRBD2
V: TRBV27
DNA: TGTGCCAGCAGTCGAAAAGGAGGGCGGGAGGTCTACAATGAGCAGTTCTTC
CDR3: CASSRKGGREVYNEQFF

size: once
J: TRBJ2-1
D: TRBD2
V: TRBV7-2
DNA: TGTGCCAGCAGCTTAGCTTGGGGCGGGAGTTGGAATGAGCAGTTCTTC
CDR3: CASSLAWGGSWNEQFF

size: .
J: TRBJ2-3
D: TRBD2
V: TRBV6-5
DNA: TGTGCCAGCAGTTTTTCTTCTAGCGGGATGGATACGCAGTATTTT
CDR3: CASSFSSSGMDTQYF

size: .
J: TRBJ1-4
D: .
V: TRBV5-1
DNA: TGCGCCAGCAGCCGGGACTCAGCAACTAATGAAAAACTGTTTTTT
CDR3: CASSRDSATNEKLFF

size: .
J: TRBJ2-7
D: TRBD2
V: TRBV2
DNA: TGTGCCAGCAGTGAAACTAGCGGAGTCTACGAGCAGTACTTC
CDR3: CASSETSGVYEQYF

size: .
J: TRBJ2-1
D: .
V: TRBV5-1
DNA: TGCGCCAGCAGCTTGGCGCAGGTAACGGTACAGAACAATGAGCAGTTCTTC
CDR3: CASSLAQVTVQNNEQFF

size: .
J: TRBJ2-7
D: TRBD2
V: TRBV28
DNA: TGTGCCAGCAGTTTAACGGGAGGTTCCTACGAGCAGTACTTC
CDR3: CASSLTGGSYEQYF

size: .
J: TRBJ2-4
D: TRBD2
V: TRBV5-4
DNA: TGTGCCAGCAGCCCCCCCGGGGAGGGGGCCAAAAACATTCAGTACTTC
CDR3: CASSPPGEGAKNIQYF

size: .
J: TRBJ2-1
D: TRBD1
V: TRBV9
DNA: TGTGCCAGCAGCGTAGGACAGGGGAATGAGCAGTTCTTC
CDR3: CASSVGQGNEQFF

size: .
J: TRBJ2-1
D: TRBD2
V: TRBV11-1
DNA: TGTGCCAGCAGTCCAATAGCGGGAGAGGGCAATGAGCAGTTCTTC
CDR3: CASSPIAGEGNEQFF

size: .
J: TRBJ1-4
D: .
V: TRBV7-8
DNA: TGTGCCAGCAGCCCCCTTGCAATACCGGGAGTAAAGGTTGGGAGTGAAAAACTGTTTTTT
CDR3: CASSPLAIPGVKVGSEKLFF

size: .
J: TRBJ2-1
D: TRBD2
V: TRBV14
DNA: TGTGCCAGCAGCCGTACTAGCGGGTCCTACAATGAGCAGTTCTTC
CDR3: CASSRTSGSYNEQFF

size: few
J: TRBJ1-5
D: .
V: TRBV6-4
DNA: TGTGCCAGCAGTGGGGGCGACACCAAACAGCCCCAGCATTTT
CDR3: CASSGGDTKQPQHF

size: .
J: TRBJ2-5
D: .
V: TRBV5-8
DNA: TGTGCCAGCAGCTTGGGAGGGAGGCAGACCCAGTACTTC
CDR3: CASSLGGRQTQYF